Listed below are T cell receptor beta chains from one sample, sequenced in a study of cytomegalovirus exposure and HLA in healthy donors. Clones were sequenced by immunoSEQ multiplex PCR, and TCRdb holds only the in-frame ones, with some missing. Of 21,000 or so clones listed, 95% to 97% were seen once; the top ten hold 8% to 10%. The sequenced sample was PBMCs. All receptors derive from a man aged 30-40 years in good health and CMV-seropositive. The CDR3 runs from the conserved cysteine through the conserved F or W. The D gene is left open where the match is weak. Expanded clones are given a class, and other clones once, few, many or no size at all.

D gene: -; V gene: TRBV10-3; J gene: TRBJ2-1; clone size: -; CDR3 protein: CAISERVYEQFF; CDR3 DNA: TGTGCCATCAGTGAGCGGGTATATGAGCAGTTCTTC
D gene: TRBD1; V gene: TRBV7-6; J gene: TRBJ1-1; clone size: -; CDR3 protein: CASRLNPGQINTEAFF; CDR3 DNA: TGTGCCAGCAGATTAAATCCGGGACAGATAAACACTGAAGCTTTCTTT
D gene: -; V gene: TRBV5-1; J gene: TRBJ2-1; clone size: -; CDR3 protein: CASSLAGVNEQFF; CDR3 DNA: TGCGCCAGCAGCTTGGCGGGAGTCAATGAGCAGTTCTTC
D gene: -; V gene: TRBV9; J gene: TRBJ2-3; clone size: -; CDR3 protein: CASSVGSAISTDTQYF; CDR3 DNA: TGTGCCAGCAGCGTAGGGAGCGCTATTAGCACAGATACGCAGTATTTT
D gene: TRBD2; V gene: TRBV5-1; J gene: TRBJ2-2; clone size: -; CDR3 protein: CASSRGLAGGTPGELFF; CDR3 DNA: TGCGCCAGCAGCCGGGGACTAGCGGGAGGAACGCCCGGGGAGCTGTTTTTT
D gene: TRBD1; V gene: TRBV19; J gene: TRBJ1-2; clone size: once; CDR3 protein: CASSLSGLGGENYGYTF; CDR3 DNA: TGTGCCAGTAGTTTATCGGGGTTAGGGGGCGAGAACTATGGCTACACCTTC
D gene: -; V gene: TRBV27; J gene: TRBJ1-3; clone size: -; CDR3 protein: CASSSLRGNTIYF; CDR3 DNA: TGTGCCAGCAGTTCCCTGAGGGGAAACACCATATATTTT
D gene: -; V gene: TRBV7-2; J gene: TRBJ2-1; clone size: -; CDR3 protein: CASSLSRGVLYNEQFF; CDR3 DNA: TGTGCCAGCAGCTTATCCCGCGGGGTACTCTACAATGAGCAGTTCTTC
D gene: TRBD1; V gene: TRBV7-9; J gene: TRBJ2-7; clone size: once; CDR3 protein: CASSSSGTGVEQYF; CDR3 DNA: TGTGCCAGCAGCTCCTCCGGGACAGGGGTCGAGCAGTACTTC
D gene: TRBD1; V gene: TRBV7-9; J gene: TRBJ2-7; clone size: -; CDR3 protein: CASSSSGTGYEQYF; CDR3 DNA: TGTGCCAGCAGTTCCTCCGGGACAGGGTACGAGCAGTACTTC
D gene: -; V gene: TRBV28; J gene: TRBJ2-3; clone size: -; CDR3 protein: CATSLAPVQADTQYF; CDR3 DNA: TGTGCCACCTCCCTAGCTCCAGTTCAGGCAGATACGCAGTATTTT
D gene: -; V gene: TRBV5-1; J gene: TRBJ2-7; clone size: -; CDR3 protein: CASSKESGVDEQYF; CDR3 DNA: TGCGCCAGCAGCAAGGAGTCAGGGGTTGACGAGCAGTACTTC